The present entry profiles one T cell receptor (beta chain) with its context. The data originate from a study of blood T cell repertoires in COVID-19. Study summary: Specimens from acute and convalescent COVID-19 originated in the United States, Italy and Spain. From T cells, B-cell-depleted T cells, or PBMCs came the material, which was cDNA or gDNA.

Original methodology: By means of reference gene primer amplification, nucleated cell counts were estimated. Assay: immunoSEQ multiplex PCR; the TCRdb copy retains only in-frame clones and omits some. Clone size and the V and J calls come from that table; the DNA yielded D and trimming. The data show around 200,000 clones, around 80% seen once. Trimming cost V 0 bases and J 8 bases, with 13 bases left between them. This CDR3 spans 14 amino acids. Germline V gene sequence: CDR1 PRHDT, CDR2 FYEKMQ (reference sequence). The sequence was collected from a human donor in a cohort sampled during active COVID-19. V usage is TRBV13 and J usage is TRBJ1-2, with unresolved D. Material: peripheral blood. CDR3 sequence: CASSLGTLAPGYTF. CDR3 DNA: TGTGCCAGCAGCTTAGGGACACTGGCTCCGGGCTACACCTTC.